The sample holds many counts of the clone carrying this T cell receptor beta chain. The sample originates from a study of T cells in Graves' hyperthyroidism and ophthalmopathy. Lactation, pregnancy, other autoimmune disease or uncontrolled infection led to exclusion of patients. The PBMCs were sourced from fresh peripheral blood (approximately 10 ml). RNA transcripts gave rise to amplified TCR beta CDR3 regions. The TCR CDR3 was amplified in a first-round RT-PCR using the HTBI primer set. MiXCR, run by TCRdb on the multiplex PCR reads, gives a single entry per CDR3 protein. Of approximately 150,000 distinct CDR3 sequences detected, about 9% appear once; the ten largest clones hold 22%. Germline CDR1 is LGHDT and CDR2 is YNNKEL (reference sequence). Trimming cost V 3 bases and J 3 bases, with 10 bases left between them. The CDR3 sequence is 14 residues long.

The sequencing sample was made of blood. This TCR came from a woman aged 18-35 years with Graves' hyperthyroidism that later progressed to Graves' ophthalmopathy. The chain links TRBV3-1 to TRBJ2-3, with D perhaps matching TRBD1 (5 bases). Written as DNA, the CDR3 is TGTGCCAGCAGCCAGTCAGGGTTGACAGATACGCAGTATTTT. This encodes CASSQSGLTDTQYF.